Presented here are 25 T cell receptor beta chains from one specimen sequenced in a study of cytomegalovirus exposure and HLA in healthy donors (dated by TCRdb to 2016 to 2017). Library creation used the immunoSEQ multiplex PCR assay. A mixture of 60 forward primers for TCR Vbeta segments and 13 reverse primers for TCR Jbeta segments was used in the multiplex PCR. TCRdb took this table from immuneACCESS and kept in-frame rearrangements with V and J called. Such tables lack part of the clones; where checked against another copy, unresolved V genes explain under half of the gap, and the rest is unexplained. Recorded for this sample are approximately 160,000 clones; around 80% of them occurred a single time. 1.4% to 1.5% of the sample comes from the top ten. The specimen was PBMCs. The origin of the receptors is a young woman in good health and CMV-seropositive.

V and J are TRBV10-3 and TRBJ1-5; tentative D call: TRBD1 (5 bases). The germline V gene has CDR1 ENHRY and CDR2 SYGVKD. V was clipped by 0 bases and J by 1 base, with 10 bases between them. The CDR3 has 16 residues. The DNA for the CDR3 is TGTGCCATCAGTGAGTCGGGAGGGGAAAGCAATCAGCCCCAGCATTTT. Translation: CAISESGGESNQPQHF.

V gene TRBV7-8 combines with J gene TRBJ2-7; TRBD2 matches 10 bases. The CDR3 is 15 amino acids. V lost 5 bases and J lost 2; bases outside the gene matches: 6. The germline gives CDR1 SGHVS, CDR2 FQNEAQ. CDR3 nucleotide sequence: TGTGCCAGCAGCCCGACTAGCGGGCTGACCTACGAGCAGTACTTC. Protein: CASSPTSGLTYEQYF.

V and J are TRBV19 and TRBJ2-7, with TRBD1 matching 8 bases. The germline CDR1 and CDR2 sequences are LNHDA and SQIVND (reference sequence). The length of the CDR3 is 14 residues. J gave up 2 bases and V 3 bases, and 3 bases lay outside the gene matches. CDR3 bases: TGTGCCAGTAGTATCCTGGACAGGGCCTACGAGCAGTACTTC. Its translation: CASSILDRAYEQYF.

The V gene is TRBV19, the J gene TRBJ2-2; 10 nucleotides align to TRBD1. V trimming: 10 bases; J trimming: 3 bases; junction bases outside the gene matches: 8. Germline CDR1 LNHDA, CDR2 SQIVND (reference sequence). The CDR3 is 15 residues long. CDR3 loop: CATKAGTGDTGELFF. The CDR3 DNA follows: TGTGCCACTAAGGCTGGGACAGGGGACACCGGGGAGCTGTTTTTT.

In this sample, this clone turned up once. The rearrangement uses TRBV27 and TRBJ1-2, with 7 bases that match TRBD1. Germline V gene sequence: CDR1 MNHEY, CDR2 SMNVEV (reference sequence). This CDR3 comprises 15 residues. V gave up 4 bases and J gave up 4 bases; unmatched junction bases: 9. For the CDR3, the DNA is TGTGCCAGCAGTTCGACCACAGGGGTACGCTATGGCTACACCTTC. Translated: CASSSTTGVRYGYTF.

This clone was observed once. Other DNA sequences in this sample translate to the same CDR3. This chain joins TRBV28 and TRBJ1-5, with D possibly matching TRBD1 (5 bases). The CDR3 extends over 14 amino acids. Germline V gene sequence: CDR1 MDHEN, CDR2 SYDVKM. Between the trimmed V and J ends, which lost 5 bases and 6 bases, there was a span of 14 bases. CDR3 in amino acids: CASSLLQGSQPQHF. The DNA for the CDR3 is TGTGCCAGCAGTCTACTTCAGGGTAGTCAGCCCCAGCATTTT.

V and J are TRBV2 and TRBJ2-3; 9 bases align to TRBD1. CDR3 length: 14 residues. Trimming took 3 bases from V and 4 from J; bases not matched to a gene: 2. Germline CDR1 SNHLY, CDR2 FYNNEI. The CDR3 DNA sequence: TGTGCCAGCAGTGAGGACAGGGGTGCAGATACGCAGTATTTT. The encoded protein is CASSEDRGADTQYF. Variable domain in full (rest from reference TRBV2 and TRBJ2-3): EPEVTQTPSHQVTQMGQEVILRCVPISNHLYFYWYRQILGQKVEFLVSFYNNEISEKSEIFDDQFSVERPDGSNFTLKIRSTKLEDSAMYFCASSEDRGADTQYFGPGTRLTVL.

The CDR3 protein is CASSQGSADTQYF. In DNA form, the CDR3 reads TGTGCCAGCAGCCAGGGAAGCGCAGATACGCAGTATTTT. The rearrangement links TRBV11-3 to TRBJ2-3; tentative D call: TRBD1 (5 bases). The length of the CDR3 is 13 residues. The V and J ends lost 5 bases and 4 bases respectively, with 10 bases between them. CDR1 and CDR2 (germline): SGHNT, YENEEA.

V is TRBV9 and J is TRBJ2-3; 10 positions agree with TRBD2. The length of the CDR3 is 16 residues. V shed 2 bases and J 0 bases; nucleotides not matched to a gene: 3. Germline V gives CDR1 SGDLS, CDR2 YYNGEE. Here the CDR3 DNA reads TGTGCCAGCAGCGTGACACTAGCGGGGAGCACAGATACGCAGTATTTT. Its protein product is CASSVTLAGSTDTQYF.

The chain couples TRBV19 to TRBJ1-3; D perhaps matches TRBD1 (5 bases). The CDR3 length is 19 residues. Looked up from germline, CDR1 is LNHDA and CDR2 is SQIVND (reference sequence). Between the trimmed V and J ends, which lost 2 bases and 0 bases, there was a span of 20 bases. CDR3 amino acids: CASSINGPRSGGSGNTIYF. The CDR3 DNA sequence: TGTGCCAGTAGTATAAACGGTCCCCGATCGGGGGGCTCTGGAAACACCATATATTTT.

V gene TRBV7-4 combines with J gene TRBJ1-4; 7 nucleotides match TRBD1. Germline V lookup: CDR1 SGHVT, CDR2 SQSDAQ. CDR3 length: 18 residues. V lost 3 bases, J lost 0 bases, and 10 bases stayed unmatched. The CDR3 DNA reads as TGTGCCAGCAGCTTCCCCTCGGGACAGAGTTCAACTAATGAAAAACTGTTTTTT. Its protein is CASSFPSGQSSTNEKLFF. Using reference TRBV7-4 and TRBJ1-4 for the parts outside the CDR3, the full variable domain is GAGVSQSPRYKVAKRGRDVALRCDSISGHVTLYWYRQTLGQGSEVLTYSQSDAQRDKSGRPSGRFSAERPERSVSTLKIQRTEQGDSAVYLCASSFPSGQSSTNEKLFFGSGTQLSVL.

The CDR3 sequence is CASSTYEAGETQYF. DNA for the CDR3: TGTGCCAGCAGCACTTACGAGGCGGGAGAGACCCAGTACTTC. The chain carries TRBV28 and TRBJ2-5, with D possibly matching TRBD2 (5 bases). Per germline, CDR1 MDHEN and CDR2 SYDVKM. Trimming left V 6 bases short and J 4 bases short, with 15 bases between. The CDR3 length is 14 residues.

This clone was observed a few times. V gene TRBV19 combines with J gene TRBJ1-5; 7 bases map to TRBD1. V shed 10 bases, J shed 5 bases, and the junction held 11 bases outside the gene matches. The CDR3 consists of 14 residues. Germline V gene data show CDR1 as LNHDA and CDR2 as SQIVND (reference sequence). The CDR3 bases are TGTGCCACCTTACCAGGGACAGCTGATCAGCCCCAGCATTTT. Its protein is CATLPGTADQPQHF.

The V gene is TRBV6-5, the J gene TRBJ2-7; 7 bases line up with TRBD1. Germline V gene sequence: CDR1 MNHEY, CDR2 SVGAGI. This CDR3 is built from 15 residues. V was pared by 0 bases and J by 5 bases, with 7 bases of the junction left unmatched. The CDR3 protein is CASSYSVTGLDEQYF. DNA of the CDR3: TGTGCCAGCAGTTACTCCGTGACAGGGCTAGACGAGCAGTACTTC.

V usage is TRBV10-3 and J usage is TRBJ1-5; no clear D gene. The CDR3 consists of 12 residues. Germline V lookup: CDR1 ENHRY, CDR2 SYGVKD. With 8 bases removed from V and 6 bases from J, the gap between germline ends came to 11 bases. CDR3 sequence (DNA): TGTGCCATCGGACGAGAGGGTCAGCCCCAGCATTTT. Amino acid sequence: CAIGREGQPQHF.

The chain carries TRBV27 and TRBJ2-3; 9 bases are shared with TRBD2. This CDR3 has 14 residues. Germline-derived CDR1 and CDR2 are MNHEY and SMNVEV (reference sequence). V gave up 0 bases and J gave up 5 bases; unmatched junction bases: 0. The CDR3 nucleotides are TGTGCCAGCAGTTTATCTAGCGGGAGAGATACGCAGTATTTT. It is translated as CASSLSSGRDTQYF.

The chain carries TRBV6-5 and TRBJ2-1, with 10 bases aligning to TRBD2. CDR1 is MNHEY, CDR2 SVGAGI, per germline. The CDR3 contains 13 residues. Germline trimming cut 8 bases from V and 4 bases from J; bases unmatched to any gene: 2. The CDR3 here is CASGLADYNEQFF. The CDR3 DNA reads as TGTGCCAGCGGACTAGCGGATTACAATGAGCAGTTCTTC.

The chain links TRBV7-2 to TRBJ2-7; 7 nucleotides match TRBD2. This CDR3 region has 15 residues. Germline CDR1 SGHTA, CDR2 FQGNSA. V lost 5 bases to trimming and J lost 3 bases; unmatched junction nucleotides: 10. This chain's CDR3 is CASSILAVNLYEQYF. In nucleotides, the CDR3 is TGTGCCAGCAGCATCCTAGCGGTGAATCTCTACGAGCAGTACTTC. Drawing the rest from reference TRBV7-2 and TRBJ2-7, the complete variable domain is GAGVSQSPSNKVTEKGKDVELRCDPISGHTALYWYRQSLGQGLEFLIYFQGNSAPDKSGLPSDRFSAERTGGSVSTLTIQRTQQEDSAVYLCASSILAVNLYEQYFGPGTRLTVT.

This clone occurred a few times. The CDR3 protein is CASTPLGGSGNTIYF. CDR3 in DNA: TGTGCCAGCACCCCCCTGGGAGGCTCTGGAAACACCATATATTTT. The rearrangement uses TRBV2 and TRBJ1-3; no clear D gene. Trimming removed 7 bases from V and 0 bases from J, with 13 bases in between. The CDR3 is made up of 15 amino acids. The germline V gene encodes CDR1 SNHLY and CDR2 FYNNEI.

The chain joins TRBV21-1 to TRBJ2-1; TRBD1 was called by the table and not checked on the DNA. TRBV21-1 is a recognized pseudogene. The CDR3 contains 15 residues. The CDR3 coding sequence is TGTGCCAGCAGGGAAGGACAGGGTAGGGGCAATGAGCAGTTCTTC. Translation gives CASREGQGRGNEQFF.

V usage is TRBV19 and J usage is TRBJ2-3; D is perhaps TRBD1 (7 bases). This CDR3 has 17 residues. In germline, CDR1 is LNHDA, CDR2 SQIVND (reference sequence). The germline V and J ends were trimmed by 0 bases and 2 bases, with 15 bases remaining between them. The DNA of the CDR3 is TGTGCCAGTAGTATAGAAGGGGGCGGGACCTACACAGATACGCAGTATTTT. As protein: CASSIEGGGTYTDTQYF.

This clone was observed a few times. The CDR3, as DNA: TGTGCCAGCAGCCCACCGACAGGGTCGTGGACTGAAGCTTTCTTT. Amino acids: CASSPPTGSWTEAFF. J is TRBJ1-1 and V is TRBV7-2; 7 positions match TRBD1. The CDR3 totals 15 residues. Germline V lookup: CDR1 SGHTA, CDR2 FQGNSA. V lost 5 bases and J lost 5; bases outside the gene matches: 11.

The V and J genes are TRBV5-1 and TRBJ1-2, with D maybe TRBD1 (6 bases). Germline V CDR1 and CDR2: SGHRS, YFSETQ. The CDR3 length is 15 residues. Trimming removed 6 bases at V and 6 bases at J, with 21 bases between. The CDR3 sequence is CASTESAGAQDGYTF. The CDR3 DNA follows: TGCGCCAGCACCGAGAGCGCGGGGGCACAGGATGGCTACACCTTC.

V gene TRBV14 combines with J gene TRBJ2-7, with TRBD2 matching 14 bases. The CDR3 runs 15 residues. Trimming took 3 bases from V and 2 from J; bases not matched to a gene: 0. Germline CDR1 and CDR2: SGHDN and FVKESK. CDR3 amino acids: CASSQTSGGAYEQYF. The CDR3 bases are TGTGCCAGCAGCCAGACTAGCGGGGGGGCCTACGAGCAGTACTTC.

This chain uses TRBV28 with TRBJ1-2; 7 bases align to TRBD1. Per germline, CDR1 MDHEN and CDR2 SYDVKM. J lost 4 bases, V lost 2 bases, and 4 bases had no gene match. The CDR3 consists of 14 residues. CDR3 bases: TGTGCCAGCAGTTTAAGGGGGCCGGGCTATGGCTACACCTTC. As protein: CASSLRGPGYGYTF.